The 14 T cell receptor beta chains presented below share a single source sample, sequenced in a study of cytomegalovirus exposure and HLA in healthy donors. Amplification used 60 Vbeta primers and 13 Jbeta primers. Sequencing used immunoSEQ multiplex PCR; TCRdb keeps in-frame clones, though not all of them. The sample holds approximately 150,000 clones, 68% seen once. The sample was PBMCs. These receptors came from a man aged 45-60 years in good health and CMV-seronegative.

The chain carries TRBV4-1 and TRBJ2-4; 9 nucleotides agree with TRBD1. Germline V gene lookup returns CDR1 MGHRA and CDR2 YSYEKL. This CDR3 is built from 17 residues. Trimming at V came to 1 base and at J to 2 bases, leaving 6 bases not matched to a gene. The CDR3 sequence is CASSQGGTGFSKNIQYF. CDR3 DNA sequence: TGCGCCAGCAGCCAAGGGGGGACAGGGTTTTCCAAAAACATTCAGTACTTC.

V and J are TRBV6-4 and TRBJ1-1; D remains unclear. V lost 10 bases, J lost 5 bases, and 17 bases lay in between. The CDR3 runs 13 residues. Looked up from germline, CDR1 is MRHNA and CDR2 is SNTAGT. The CDR3 DNA reads TGTGCCACCCGGGATAGGACGGGGACTGAAGCTTTCTTT. This encodes CATRDRTGTEAFF.

The chain uses TRBV6-1 and TRBJ1-1, with unresolved D. In germline, CDR1 is MNHNS, CDR2 SASEGT. The ends were cut back, 4 bases at V and 1 base at J, with 7 bases in the middle. The CDR3 spans 13 residues. CDR3 coding DNA: TGTGCCAGCAGTGCCTCGCGGAACACTGAAGCTTTCTTT. Amino acids: CASSASRNTEAFF.

The chain recombines TRBV28 with TRBJ1-6; possible D gene TRBD1, 5 bases. V lost 1 base and J lost 4, with 8 bases in between. The CDR3 runs 15 residues. CDR1 is MDHEN, CDR2 SYDVKM, per germline. This CDR3 is CASSLSGQYNSPLHF. The CDR3 bases are TGTGCCAGCAGTTTATCAGGGCAGTATAATTCACCCCTCCACTTT.

This rearrangement joins TRBV10-1 to TRBJ1-5; TRBD1 aligns across 10 bases. V shed 9 bases and J 5 bases; nucleotides not matched to a gene: 1. The CDR3 contains 12 residues. Germline V CDR1 and CDR2: WNHNN, SYGVQD (reference sequence). The CDR3: CASGQGDQPQHF. For the CDR3, the DNA is TGCGCCAGTGGACAGGGGGATCAGCCCCAGCATTTT.

This clone was counted a few times. This chain uses TRBV2 with TRBJ2-5; perhaps TRBD1 as D (6 bases). The DNA end lines up better with TRBJ2-7; the J call may be wrong. The CDR3 length is 12 residues. Germline-derived CDR1 and CDR2 are SNHLY and FYNNEI. CDR3 bases: TGTGCCACCACAGGGAACTCCTACGAGCAGTACTTC. Its protein product is CATTGNSYEQYF.

Only a few counts were recorded for this clone. The chain recombines TRBV9 with TRBJ1-5; 7 bases map to TRBD1. V lost 0 bases and J lost 6; bases outside the gene matches: 3. The CDR3 covers 14 residues. Germline V gene data show CDR1 as SGDLS and CDR2 as YYNGEE. The CDR3 sequence is CASSVEGGSQPQHF. DNA of the CDR3: TGTGCCAGCAGCGTAGAAGGGGGCAGTCAGCCCCAGCATTTT.

V and J are TRBV6-1 and TRBJ1-3; TRBD1 matches at 8 bases. The V gene end was trimmed by 3 bases and the J gene end by 2 bases; junction bases not matched to a gene: 6. Germline V gene data show CDR1 as MNHNS and CDR2 as SASEGT. The CDR3 loop spans 16 amino acids. As DNA, the CDR3 is TGTGCCAGCAGTGACTTTGGACAGGGCACTGGAAACACCATATATTTT. Translated, it gives CASSDFGQGTGNTIYF.

Concerning this clone: Other DNA sequences in the sample encode the same CDR3. The chain recombines TRBV7-8 with TRBJ1-6; tentative D call: TRBD1 (6 bases). Trimming cost V 5 bases and J 7 bases, with 12 bases left between them. Germline V gene lookup returns CDR1 SGHVS and CDR2 FQNEAQ. There are 14 residues in the CDR3. The DNA of the CDR3 is TGTGCCAGCAGCCGACAGGCGATCAATTCACCCCTCCACTTT. This encodes CASSRQAINSPLHF.

The chain recombines TRBV6-5 with TRBJ1-1; 8 nucleotides line up with TRBD1. V was clipped by 2 bases and J by 4 bases; unmatched bases: 3. CDR1 is MNHEY, CDR2 SVGAGI, per germline. The CDR3 runs 14 residues. CDR3: CASSYQGAVTEAFF. CDR3 in DNA: TGTGCCAGCAGTTACCAGGGGGCGGTCACTGAAGCTTTCTTT.

The rearrangement links TRBV7-9 to TRBJ2-1; D is unclear. Germline V gene sequence: CDR1 SEHNR, CDR2 FQNEAQ (reference sequence). CDR3 length: 14 amino acids. V was cut by 5 bases and J by 7 bases, with 15 bases left in between. This CDR3 reads CASSTLGQLNEQFF. The CDR3 coding sequence is TGTGCCAGCAGCACATTGGGCCAACTGAATGAGCAGTTCTTC.

The genes are TRBV4-3 and TRBJ2-7, with 10 bases aligning to TRBD2. The germline CDR1 and CDR2 sequences are LGHNA and YSLEER. The CDR3 consists of 17 residues. The V gene end was trimmed by 5 bases and the J gene end by 0 bases; junction bases not matched to a gene: 10. The CDR3 here is CASSDGLADVSSYEQYF. The CDR3, as DNA: TGCGCCAGCAGCGATGGACTAGCGGACGTTAGCTCCTACGAGCAGTACTTC.

This clone was seen a few times. The rearrangement uses TRBV4-1 and TRBJ2-2, with 7 bases matching TRBD1. This CDR3 is 15 amino acids long. CDR1 is MGHRA and CDR2 is YSYEKL in the germline V gene. The V segment lost 1 base and the J segment 7 bases; nucleotides outside the gene matches: 6. CDR3 residues: CASSQGEQGIGELFF. CDR3 DNA sequence: TGCGCCAGCAGCCAAGGGGAACAGGGGATCGGGGAGCTGTTTTTT.

The rearrangement links TRBV10-1 to TRBJ2-3; D call uncertain. The CDR3 contains 12 residues. Trimming cost V 4 bases and J 3 bases, with 5 bases left between them. Per germline, CDR1 WNHNN and CDR2 SYGVQD (reference sequence). The CDR3 region is CASSGRTDTQYF. The CDR3 DNA reads TGCGCCAGCAGTGGCAGGACAGATACGCAGTATTTT.